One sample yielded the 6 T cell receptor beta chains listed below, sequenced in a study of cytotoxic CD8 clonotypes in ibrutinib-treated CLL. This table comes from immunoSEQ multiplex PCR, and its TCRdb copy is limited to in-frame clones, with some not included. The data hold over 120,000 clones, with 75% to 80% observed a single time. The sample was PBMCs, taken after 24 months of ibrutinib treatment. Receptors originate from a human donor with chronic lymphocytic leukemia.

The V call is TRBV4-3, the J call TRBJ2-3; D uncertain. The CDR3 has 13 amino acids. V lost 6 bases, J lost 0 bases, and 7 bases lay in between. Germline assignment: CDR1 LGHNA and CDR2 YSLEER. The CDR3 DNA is TGCGCCAGCAGGGGCCCCAGCACAGATACGCAGTATTTT. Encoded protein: CASRGPSTDTQYF.

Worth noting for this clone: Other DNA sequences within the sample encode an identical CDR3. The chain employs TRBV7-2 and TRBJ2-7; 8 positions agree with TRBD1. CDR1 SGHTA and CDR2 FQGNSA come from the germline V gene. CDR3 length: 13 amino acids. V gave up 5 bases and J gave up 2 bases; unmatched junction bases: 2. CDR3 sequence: CASSRQGPYEQYF. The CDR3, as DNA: TGTGCCAGCAGCCGACAGGGGCCCTACGAGCAGTACTTC.

CDR3 bases: TGTGCCAGCAGCTTAATGGGGGCAGGTGGGGAAGCTTTCTTT. Translated, it gives CASSLMGAGGEAFF. The V call is TRBV7-3, the J call TRBJ1-1; D might be TRBD1 (6 bases). CDR1 is SGHTA, CDR2 FQGTGA, per germline. Deletions cut 1 base from V and 8 bases from J, with 14 bases between. This CDR3 is built from 14 residues.

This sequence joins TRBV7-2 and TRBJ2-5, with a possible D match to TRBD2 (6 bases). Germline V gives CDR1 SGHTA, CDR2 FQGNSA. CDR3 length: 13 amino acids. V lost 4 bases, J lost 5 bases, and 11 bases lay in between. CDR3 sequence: CASSWTGGETQYF. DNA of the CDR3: TGTGCCAGCAGCTGGACTGGGGGGGAGACCCAGTACTTC.

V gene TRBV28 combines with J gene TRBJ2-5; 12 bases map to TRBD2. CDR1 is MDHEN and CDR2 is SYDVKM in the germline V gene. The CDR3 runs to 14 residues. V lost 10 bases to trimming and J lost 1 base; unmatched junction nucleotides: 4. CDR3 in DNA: TGTGCCACTAGCGGGGGGGCGGGCCAAGAGACCCAGTACTTC. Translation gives CATSGGAGQETQYF.

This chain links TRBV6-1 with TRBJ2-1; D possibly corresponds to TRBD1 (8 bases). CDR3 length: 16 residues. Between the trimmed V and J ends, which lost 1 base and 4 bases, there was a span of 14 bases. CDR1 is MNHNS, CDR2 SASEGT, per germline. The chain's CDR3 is CASSEGGGQVYNEQFF. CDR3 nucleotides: TGTGCCAGCAGTGAAGGGGGGGGACAGGTTTACAATGAGCAGTTCTTC.